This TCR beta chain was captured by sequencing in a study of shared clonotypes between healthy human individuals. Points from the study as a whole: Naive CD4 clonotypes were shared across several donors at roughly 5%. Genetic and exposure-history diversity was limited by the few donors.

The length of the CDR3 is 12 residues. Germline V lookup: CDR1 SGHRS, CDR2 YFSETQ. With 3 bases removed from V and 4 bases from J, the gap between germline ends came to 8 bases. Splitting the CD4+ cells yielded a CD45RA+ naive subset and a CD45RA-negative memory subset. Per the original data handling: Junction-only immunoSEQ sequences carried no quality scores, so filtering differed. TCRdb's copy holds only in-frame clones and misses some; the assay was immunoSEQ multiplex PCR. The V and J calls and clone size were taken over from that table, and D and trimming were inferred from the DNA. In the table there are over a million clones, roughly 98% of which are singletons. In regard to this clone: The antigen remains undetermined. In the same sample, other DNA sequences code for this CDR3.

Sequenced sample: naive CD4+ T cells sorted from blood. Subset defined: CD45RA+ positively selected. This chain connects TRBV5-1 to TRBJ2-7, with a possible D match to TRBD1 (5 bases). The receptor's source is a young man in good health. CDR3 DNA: TGCGCCAGCAGCTACGACAGTTACGAGCAGTACTTC. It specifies CASSYDSYEQYF. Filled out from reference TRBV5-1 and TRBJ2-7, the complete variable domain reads KAGVTQTPRYLIKTRGQQVTLSCSPISGHRSVSWYQQTPGQGLQFLFEYFSETQRNKGNFPGRFSGRQFSNSRSEMNVSTLELGDSALYLCASSYDSYEQYFGPGTRLTVT.